The TCR beta chain under discussion was sequenced for a study of siplizumab effects on memory and regulatory T cells. Remarks on this clone: The antigen remains undetermined.

Here immunoSEQ multiplex PCR was the method, and the copy in TCRdb shows in-frame clones only, minus some. The sample records approximately 52,000 clones, under 98% being singletons. V was cut by 5 bases and J by 3 bases, with 10 bases left in between. The CDR3 extends over 13 amino acids. Germline CDR1 and CDR2: LNHDA and SQIVND (reference sequence). General study results and limits: Fewer alloreactive sequences mapped to unstimulated CD4+ memory cells under siplizumab. Only a minority of proliferating CD4+ or CD8+ clones had an assignable naive or memory phenotype, with roughly 80-95% lacking one. Contribution to the alloresponse seemed major for naive T cells, which also seemed more diverse than memory cells.

The sample was naive CD4+ T cells sorted from blood. The source of this sequence is a human donor in good health. V usage is TRBV19 and J usage is TRBJ1-1; D remains unclear. This CDR3 is CASSQRRHTEAFF. Written as DNA, the CDR3 is TGTGCCAGTAGTCAGAGAAGGCACACTGAAGCTTTCTTT.